The sequence of this TCR beta chain was determined in a study of cytomegalovirus exposure and HLA in healthy donors. Regarding the study as a whole: Within a later analysis, the majority of CMV-associated TCR beta chains appeared HLA-restricted.

PCR was performed using 60 Vbeta and 13 Jbeta primers. The protocol was immunoSEQ multiplex PCR, while the TCRdb copy is restricted to in-frame clones and leaves out a portion. Among about 140,000 clones listed, roughly 81% were seen once. This CDR3 contains 15 residues. J gave up 2 bases and V 7 bases, and 6 bases lay outside the gene matches. In germline, CDR1 is SEHNR, CDR2 FQNEAQ (reference sequence). To note about this clone: No antigen is known for it.

Source material: PBMCs. J is TRBJ2-5 and V is TRBV7-9; 11 nucleotides match TRBD1. This sequence originates from a female donor in good health and CMV-seronegative. As DNA, the CDR3 is TGTGCCAGCACCTCTGGGACAGGGGGACAAGAGACCCAGTACTTC. The encoded protein is CASTSGTGGQETQYF.